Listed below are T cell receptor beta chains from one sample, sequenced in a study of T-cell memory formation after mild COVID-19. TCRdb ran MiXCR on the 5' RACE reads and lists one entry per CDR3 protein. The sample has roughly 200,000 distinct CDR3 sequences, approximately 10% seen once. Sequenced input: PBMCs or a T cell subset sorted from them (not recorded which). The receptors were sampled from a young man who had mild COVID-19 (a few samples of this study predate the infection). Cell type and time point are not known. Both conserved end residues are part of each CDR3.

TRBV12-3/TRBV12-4,CASSFLAVDYGYTF
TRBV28,CASSFYTGGSPLHF
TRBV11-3,CASSSGQGASGANVLTF
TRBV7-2,CASSLSGVSGAGNTIYF
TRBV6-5,CASSPQSGEYEQYF
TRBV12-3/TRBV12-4,CASSQSTGTGELFF
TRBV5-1,CASSLYPGLQISYNEQFF
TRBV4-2,CASSQDEGQGVAYEQYF
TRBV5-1,CASSLAAGGMETQYF
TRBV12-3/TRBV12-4,CASSLAQAGGTETQYF
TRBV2,CARRDSPGGDTQYF
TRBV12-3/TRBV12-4,CASSPRNTGELFF
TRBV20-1,CSARTQGGSGANVLTF
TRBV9,CASSPGTQEQFF
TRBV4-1,CASSQDTVLSRRENTGELFF
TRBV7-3,CASSLNRGQETQYF
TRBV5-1,CASSRTGTSGEQFF
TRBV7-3,CASSLYPSGGTDTQYF
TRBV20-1,CSASFGETQYF
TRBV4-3,CASSQDRGSGEQFF
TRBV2,CASGAELTGQETQYF
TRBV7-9,CASSFSGGAYEQYF